This T cell receptor beta chain was documented in a study of blood T cell repertoires in COVID-19. Looking at the study overall: Donors in the United States, Italy and Spain gave samples during acute or convalescent COVID-19. T cells, B-cell-depleted T cells, or PBMCs supplied cDNA or gDNA.

CDR3 length equals 17 residues. V lost 4 bases, J lost 5 bases, and 24 bases lay in between. CDR1 is SGHNT and CDR2 is YENEEA in the germline V gene. The authors' processing: From reference gene primer amplification, estimates of nucleated cell counts were derived. The repertoire was sequenced with immunoSEQ multiplex PCR; TCRdb's copy has only in-frame clones and lacks some. Clone size and V and J calls were adopted from that table, with D and trimming inferred from the DNA. The sample records 200,000 to 300,000 clones, almost 85% being singletons. V is TRBV11-3 and J is TRBJ2-7; tentative D call: TRBD1 (5 bases). Sequences were obtained from peripheral blood. This clonotype was sampled from a man aged 45 to 65 with acute or convalescent COVID-19. CDR3 in amino acids: CASSSLPPGSFIDEQYF. The CDR3 bases are TGTGCCAGCAGCTCCCTGCCCCCAGGGTCTTTCATCGACGAGCAGTACTTC.